This T cell receptor beta chain was observed in a study of monozygotic twins with inflammatory bowel disease. Whole-study findings and limits: Sharing of clonotypes with others was lower in IBD patients than in healthy twins, and this was especially so with disease activity. Discordant twins had repertoire similarity that did not differ from that of concordant twins, possibly from limited power.

CDR1 and CDR2 (germline): SGHRS, YFSETQ. This CDR3 contains 17 residues. Note on this clonotype: The antigen remains unidentified.

Eight distinct reactions (per sample) were used to make the cDNA. TCRdb reprocessed the 5' RACE reads and keeps a single row for each CDR3 protein, giving no DNA. This sample carries over 200,000 distinct CDR3 sequences, with approximately 7.7% going to the ten biggest clones. The sequenced sample consisted of blood. The source of this sequence is a human donor with ulcerative colitis or Crohn's disease, or a healthy co-twin of an affected twin (not recorded which). The V gene is TRBV5-1, the J gene TRBJ2-3; the D call of TRBD2 rests on TCRdb alone, since no DNA is present to check it. The CDR3 region is CASSLGLAGDFTDTQYF.